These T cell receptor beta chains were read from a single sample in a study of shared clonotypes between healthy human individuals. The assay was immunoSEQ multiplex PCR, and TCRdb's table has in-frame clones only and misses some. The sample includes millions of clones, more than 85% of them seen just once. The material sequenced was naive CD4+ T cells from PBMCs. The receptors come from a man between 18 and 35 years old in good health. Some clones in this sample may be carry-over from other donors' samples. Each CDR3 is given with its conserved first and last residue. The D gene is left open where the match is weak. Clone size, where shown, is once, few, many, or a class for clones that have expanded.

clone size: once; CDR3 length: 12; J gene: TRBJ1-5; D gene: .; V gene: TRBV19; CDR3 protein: CASSFPNQPQHF; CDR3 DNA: TGTGCCAGTAGTTTTCCGAATCAGCCCCAGCATTTT
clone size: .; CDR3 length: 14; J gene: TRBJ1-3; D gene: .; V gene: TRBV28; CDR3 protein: CASSLLRRGNTIYF; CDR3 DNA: TGTGCCAGCAGTTTGTTAAGGCGGGGAAACACCATATATTTT
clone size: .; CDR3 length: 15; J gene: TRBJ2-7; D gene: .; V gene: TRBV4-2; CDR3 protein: CASSQDQGSSYEQYF; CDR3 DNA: TGTGCCAGCAGCCAAGACCAGGGCAGCTCCTACGAGCAGTACTTC
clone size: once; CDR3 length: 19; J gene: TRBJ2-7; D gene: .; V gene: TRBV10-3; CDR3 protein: CAISEANTGRKFYSYEQYF; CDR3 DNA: TGTGCCATCAGTGAGGCTAATACAGGACGGAAATTCTACTCCTACGAGCAGTACTTC
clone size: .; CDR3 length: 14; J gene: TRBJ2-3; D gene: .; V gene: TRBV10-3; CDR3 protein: CAISPGSGTDTQYF; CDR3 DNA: TGTGCCATCAGCCCTGGGAGCGGAACAGATACGCAGTATTTT
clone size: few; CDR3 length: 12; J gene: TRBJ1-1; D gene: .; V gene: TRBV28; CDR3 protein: CASSLMDTEAFF; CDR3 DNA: TGTGCCAGCAGTTTAATGGACACTGAAGCTTTCTTT
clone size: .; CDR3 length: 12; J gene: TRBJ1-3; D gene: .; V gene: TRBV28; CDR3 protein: CASRGSGNTIYF; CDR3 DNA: TGTGCCAGTAGGGGGTCTGGAAACACCATATATTTT
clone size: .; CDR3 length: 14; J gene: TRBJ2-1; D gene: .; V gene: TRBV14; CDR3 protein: CASSSGGFYNEQFF; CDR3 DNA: TGTGCCAGCAGCTCAGGGGGGTTCTACAATGAGCAGTTCTTC
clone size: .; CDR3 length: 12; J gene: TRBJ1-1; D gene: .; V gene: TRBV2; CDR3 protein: CASSEVLGEAFF; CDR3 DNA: TGTGCCAGCAGTGAAGTTCTGGGTGAAGCTTTCTTT
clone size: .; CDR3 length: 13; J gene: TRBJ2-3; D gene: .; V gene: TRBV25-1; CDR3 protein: CASSRDVRDTQYF; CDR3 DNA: TGTGCCAGCAGTAGAGACGTCAGGGATACGCAGTATTTT
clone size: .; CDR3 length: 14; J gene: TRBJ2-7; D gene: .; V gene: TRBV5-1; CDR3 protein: CASSATAFLGEQYF; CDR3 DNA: TGCGCCAGCAGCGCGACCGCCTTCCTGGGCGAGCAGTACTTC
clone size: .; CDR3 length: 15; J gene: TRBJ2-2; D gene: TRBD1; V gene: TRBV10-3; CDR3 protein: CAISGGQSNTGELFF; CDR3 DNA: TGTGCCATCAGTGGGGGACAGTCGAACACCGGGGAGCTGTTTTTT
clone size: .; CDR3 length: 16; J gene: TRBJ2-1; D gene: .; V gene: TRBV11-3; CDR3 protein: CASSLGGPGLGNEQFF; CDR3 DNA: TGTGCCAGCAGCTTAGGTGGTCCGGGTCTAGGCAATGAGCAGTTCTTC
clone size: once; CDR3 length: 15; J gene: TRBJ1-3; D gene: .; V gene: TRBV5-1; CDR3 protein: CASSSGAVSGNTIYF; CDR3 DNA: TGCGCCAGCAGCTCTGGAGCGGTCTCTGGAAACACCATATATTTT
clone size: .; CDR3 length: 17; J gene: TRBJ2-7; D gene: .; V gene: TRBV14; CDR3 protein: CASSQFVGSEGSYEQYF; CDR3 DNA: TGTGCCAGCAGCCAGTTCGTCGGGAGCGAAGGTTCCTACGAGCAGTACTTC
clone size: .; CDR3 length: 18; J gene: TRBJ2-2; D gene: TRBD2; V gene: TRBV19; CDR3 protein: CASSLRLTSGGFTGELFF; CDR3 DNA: TGTGCCAGTAGTCTCAGGTTGACTAGCGGGGGATTCACCGGGGAGCTGTTTTTT
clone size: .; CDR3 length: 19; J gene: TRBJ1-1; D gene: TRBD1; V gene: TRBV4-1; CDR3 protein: CASSLGQGIVKWGDTEAFF; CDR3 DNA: TGCGCCAGCAGCCTGGGACAGGGGATTGTAAAATGGGGCGACACTGAAGCTTTCTTT
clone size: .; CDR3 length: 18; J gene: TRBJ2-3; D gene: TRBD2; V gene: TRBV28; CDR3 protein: CASRILGTSGSSTDTQYF; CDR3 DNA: TGTGCCAGCAGAATACTCGGGACTAGCGGGAGCTCCACAGATACGCAGTATTTT
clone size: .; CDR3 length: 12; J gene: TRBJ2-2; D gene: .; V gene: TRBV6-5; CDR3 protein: CASSYSVGELFF; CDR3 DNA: TGTGCCAGCAGTTACTCTGTCGGGGAGCTGTTTTTT
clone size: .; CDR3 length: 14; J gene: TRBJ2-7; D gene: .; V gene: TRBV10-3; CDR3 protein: CAISGGQGPYEQYF; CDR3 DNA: TGTGCCATCAGTGGGGGCCAGGGCCCCTACGAGCAGTACTTC
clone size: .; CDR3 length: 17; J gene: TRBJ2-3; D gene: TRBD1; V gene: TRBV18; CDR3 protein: CASSPPGTGSAADTQYF; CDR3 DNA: TGTGCCAGCTCACCACCGGGGACAGGGAGTGCGGCAGATACGCAGTATTTT
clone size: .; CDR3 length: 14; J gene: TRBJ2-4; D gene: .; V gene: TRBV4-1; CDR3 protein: CASSEVTSIRWQYF; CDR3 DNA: TGCGCCAGCAGCGAGGTAACTAGCATTCGGTGGCAGTACTTC
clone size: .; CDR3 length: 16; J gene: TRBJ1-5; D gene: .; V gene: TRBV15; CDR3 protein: CATKPGPRSSNQPQHF; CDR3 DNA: TGTGCCACCAAACCGGGACCGAGGTCTAGCAATCAGCCCCAGCATTTT
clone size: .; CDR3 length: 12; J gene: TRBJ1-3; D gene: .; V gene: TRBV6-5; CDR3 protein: CASSSRGFDIYF; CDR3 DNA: TGTGCCAGCAGTTCCCGGGGATTTGACATATATTTT
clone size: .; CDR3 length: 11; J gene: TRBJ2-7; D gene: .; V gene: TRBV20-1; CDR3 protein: CSGGGTYEQYF; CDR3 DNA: TGCAGTGGTGGCGGAACCTACGAGCAGTACTTC
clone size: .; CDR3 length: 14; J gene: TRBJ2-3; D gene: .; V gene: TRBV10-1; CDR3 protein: CASSESSGTDTQYF; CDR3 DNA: TGCGCCAGCAGTGAGTCGTCCGGGACAGATACGCAGTATTTT